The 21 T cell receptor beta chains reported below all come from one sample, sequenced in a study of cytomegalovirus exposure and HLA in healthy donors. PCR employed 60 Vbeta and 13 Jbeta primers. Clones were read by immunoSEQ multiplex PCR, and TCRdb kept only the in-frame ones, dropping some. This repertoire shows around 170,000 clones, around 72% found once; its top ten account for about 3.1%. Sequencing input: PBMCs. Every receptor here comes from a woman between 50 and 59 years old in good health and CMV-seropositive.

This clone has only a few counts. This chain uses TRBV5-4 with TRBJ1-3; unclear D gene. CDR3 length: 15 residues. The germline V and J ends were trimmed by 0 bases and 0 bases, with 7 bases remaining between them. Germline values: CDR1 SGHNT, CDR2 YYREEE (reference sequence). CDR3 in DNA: TGTGCCAGCAGCTTGGCCGAGGGCTCTGGAAACACCATATATTTT. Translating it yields CASSLAEGSGNTIYF.

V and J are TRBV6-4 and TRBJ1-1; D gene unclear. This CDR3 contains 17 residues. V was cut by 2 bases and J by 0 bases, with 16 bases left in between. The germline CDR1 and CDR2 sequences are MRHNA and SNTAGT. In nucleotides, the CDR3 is TGTGCCAGCAGTGACCTGATCAGCGGAGAGGTGAACACTGAAGCTTTCTTT. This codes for CASSDLISGEVNTEAFF.

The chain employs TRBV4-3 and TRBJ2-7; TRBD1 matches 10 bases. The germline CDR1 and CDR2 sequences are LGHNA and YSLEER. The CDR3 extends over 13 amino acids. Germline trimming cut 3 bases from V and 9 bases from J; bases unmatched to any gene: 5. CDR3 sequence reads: CASSQGTGERQYF. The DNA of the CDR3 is TGCGCCAGCAGCCAGGGGACAGGGGAACGGCAGTACTTC.

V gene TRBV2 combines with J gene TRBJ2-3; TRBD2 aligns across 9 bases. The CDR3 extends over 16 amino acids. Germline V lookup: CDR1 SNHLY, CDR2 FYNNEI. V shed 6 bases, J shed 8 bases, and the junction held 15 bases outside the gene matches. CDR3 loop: CASREMGGGALGTQYF. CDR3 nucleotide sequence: TGTGCCAGCAGGGAGATGGGCGGGGGGGCCCTTGGTACGCAGTATTTT. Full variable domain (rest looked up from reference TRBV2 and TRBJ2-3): EPEVTQTPSHQVTQMGQEVILRCVPISNHLYFYWYRQILGQKVEFLVSFYNNEISEKSEIFDDQFSVERPDGSNFTLKIRSTKLEDSAMYFCASREMGGGALGTQYFGPGTRLTVL.

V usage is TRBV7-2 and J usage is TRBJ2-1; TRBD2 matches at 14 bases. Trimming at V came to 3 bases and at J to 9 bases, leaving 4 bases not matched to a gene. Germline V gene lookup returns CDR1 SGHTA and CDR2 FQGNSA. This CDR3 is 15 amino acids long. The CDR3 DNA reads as TGTGCCAGCAGCTTTGGACTAGCGGGAGGCGGTGAGCAGTTCTTC. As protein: CASSFGLAGGGEQFF. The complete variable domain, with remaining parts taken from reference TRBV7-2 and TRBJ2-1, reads GAGVSQSPSNKVTEKGKDVELRCDPISGHTALYWYRQSLGQGLEFLIYFQGNSAPDKSGLPSDRFSAERTGGSVSTLTIQRTQQEDSAVYLCASSFGLAGGGEQFFGPGTRLTVL.

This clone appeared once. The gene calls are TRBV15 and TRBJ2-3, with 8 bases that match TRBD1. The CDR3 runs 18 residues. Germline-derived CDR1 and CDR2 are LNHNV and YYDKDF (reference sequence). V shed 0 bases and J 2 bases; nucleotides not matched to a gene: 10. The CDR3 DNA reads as TGTGCCACCAGCAGAGAGAGGGGACAGGCCGACTTCACAGATACGCAGTATTTT. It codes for CATSRERGQADFTDTQYF.

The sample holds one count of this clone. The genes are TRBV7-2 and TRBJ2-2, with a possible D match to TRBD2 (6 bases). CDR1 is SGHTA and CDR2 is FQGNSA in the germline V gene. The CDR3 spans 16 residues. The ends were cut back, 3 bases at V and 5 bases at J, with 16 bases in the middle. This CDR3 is CASSFGGLARTGELFF. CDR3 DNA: TGTGCCAGCAGCTTCGGGGGTCTAGCGAGAACCGGGGAGCTGTTTTTT.

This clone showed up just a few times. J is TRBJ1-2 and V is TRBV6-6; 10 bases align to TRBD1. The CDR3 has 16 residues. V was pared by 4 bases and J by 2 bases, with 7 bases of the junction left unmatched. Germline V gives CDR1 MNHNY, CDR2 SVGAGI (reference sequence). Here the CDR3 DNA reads TGTGCCAGCAGTTCGACCAGGACAGGGGGGAACTATGGCTACACCTTC. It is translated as CASSSTRTGGNYGYTF.

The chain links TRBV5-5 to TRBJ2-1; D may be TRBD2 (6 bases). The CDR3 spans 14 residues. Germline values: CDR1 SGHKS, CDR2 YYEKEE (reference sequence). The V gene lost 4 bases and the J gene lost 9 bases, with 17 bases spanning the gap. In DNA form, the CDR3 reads TGTGCCAGCAGCCCTGGTGCGGGGCGCAGTGAGCAGTTCTTC. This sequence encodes CASSPGAGRSEQFF.

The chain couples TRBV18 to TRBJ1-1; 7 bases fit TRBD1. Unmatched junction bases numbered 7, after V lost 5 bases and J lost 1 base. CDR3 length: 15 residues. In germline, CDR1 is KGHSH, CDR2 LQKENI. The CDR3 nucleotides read TGTGCCAGCTCATCCAGGGGGGAGGCGAACACTGAAGCTTTCTTT. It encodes CASSSRGEANTEAFF. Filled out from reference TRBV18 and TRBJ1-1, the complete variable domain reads NAGVMQNPRHLVRRRGQEARLRCSPMKGHSHVYWYRQLPEEGLKFMVYLQKENIIDESGMPKERFSAEFPKEGPSILRIQQVVRGDSAAYFCASSSRGEANTEAFFGQGTRLTVV.

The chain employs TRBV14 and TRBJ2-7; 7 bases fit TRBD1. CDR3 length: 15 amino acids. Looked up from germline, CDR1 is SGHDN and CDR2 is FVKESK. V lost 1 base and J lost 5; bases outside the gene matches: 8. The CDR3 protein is CASSQAQGPPDEQYF. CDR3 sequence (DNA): TGTGCCAGCAGCCAAGCACAGGGGCCACCGGACGAGCAGTACTTC.

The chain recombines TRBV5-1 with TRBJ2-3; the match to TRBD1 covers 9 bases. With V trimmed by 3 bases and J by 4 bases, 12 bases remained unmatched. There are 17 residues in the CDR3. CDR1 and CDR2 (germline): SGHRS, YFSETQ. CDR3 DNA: TGCGCCAGCAGCTGGCAAGGGGGACAGGGAGCGGCAGATACGCAGTATTTT. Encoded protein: CASSWQGGQGAADTQYF.

In DNA form, the CDR3 reads TGTGCCAGCAGCGTAGATCCCCGCGGGGAGCTGTTTTTT. Translated, it gives CASSVDPRGELFF. V gene TRBV9 combines with J gene TRBJ2-2, with no clear D. The CDR3 spans 13 residues. The ends were cut back, 0 bases at V and 7 bases at J, with 7 bases in the middle. Germline CDR1 SGDLS, CDR2 YYNGEE.

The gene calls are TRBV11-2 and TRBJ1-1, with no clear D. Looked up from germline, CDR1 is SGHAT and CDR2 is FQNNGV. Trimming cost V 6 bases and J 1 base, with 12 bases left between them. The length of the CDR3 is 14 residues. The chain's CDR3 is CASRSNGKNTEAFF. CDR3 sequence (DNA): TGTGCCAGCAGGTCAAACGGGAAGAACACTGAAGCTTTCTTT.

The CDR3 loop reads CASSFRTGAGNEQFF. The CDR3 nucleotides are TGTGCCAGCAGCTTCAGGACAGGGGCTGGGAATGAGCAGTTCTTC. The chain has TRBV11-2 and TRBJ2-1, with TRBD1 matching 9 bases. Germline-derived CDR1 and CDR2 are SGHAT and FQNNGV. Germline trimming cut 3 bases from V and 7 bases from J; bases unmatched to any gene: 7. This CDR3 is 15 amino acids long.

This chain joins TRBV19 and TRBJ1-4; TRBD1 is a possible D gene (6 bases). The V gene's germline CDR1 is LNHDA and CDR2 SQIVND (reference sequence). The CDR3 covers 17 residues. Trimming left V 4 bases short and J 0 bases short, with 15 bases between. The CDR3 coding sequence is TGTGCCAGTAGTACACAGGGTCTTGGTTCAACTAATGAAAAACTGTTTTTT. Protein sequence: CASSTQGLGSTNEKLFF.

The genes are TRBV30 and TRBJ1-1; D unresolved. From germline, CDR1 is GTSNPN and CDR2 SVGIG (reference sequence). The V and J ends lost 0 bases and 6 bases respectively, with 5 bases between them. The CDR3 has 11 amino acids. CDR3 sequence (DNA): TGTGCCTGGAGTGTACTGCCTGAAGCTTTCTTT. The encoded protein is CAWSVLPEAFF.

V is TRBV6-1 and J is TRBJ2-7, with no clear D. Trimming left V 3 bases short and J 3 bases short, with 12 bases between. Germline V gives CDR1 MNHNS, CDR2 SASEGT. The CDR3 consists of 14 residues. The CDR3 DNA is TGTGCCAGCAGTGATTCCGGGTCCCTCTACGAGCAGTACTTC. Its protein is CASSDSGSLYEQYF.

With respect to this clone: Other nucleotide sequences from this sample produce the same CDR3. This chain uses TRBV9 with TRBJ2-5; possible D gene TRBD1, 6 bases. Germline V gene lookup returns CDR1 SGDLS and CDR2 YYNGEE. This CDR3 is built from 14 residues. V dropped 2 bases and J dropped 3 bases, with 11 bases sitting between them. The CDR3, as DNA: TGTGCCAGCAGCGTCGGGACATCCAAAGAGACCCAGTACTTC. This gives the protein CASSVGTSKETQYF.

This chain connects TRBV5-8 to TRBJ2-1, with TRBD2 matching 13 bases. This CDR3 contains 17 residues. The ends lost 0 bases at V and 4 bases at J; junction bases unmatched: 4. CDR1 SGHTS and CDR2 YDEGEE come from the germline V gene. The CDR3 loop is CASSLAQGLAGYNEQFF. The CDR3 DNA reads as TGTGCCAGCAGCTTGGCACAGGGACTAGCGGGATACAATGAGCAGTTCTTC.

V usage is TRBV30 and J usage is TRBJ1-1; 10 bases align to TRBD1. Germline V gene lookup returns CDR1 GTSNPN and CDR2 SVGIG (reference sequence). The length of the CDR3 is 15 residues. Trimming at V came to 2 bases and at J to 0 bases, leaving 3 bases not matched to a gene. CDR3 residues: CAWSRTGGMNTEAFF. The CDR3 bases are TGTGCCTGGAGTAGGACAGGGGGAATGAACACTGAAGCTTTCTTT.